This TCR beta chain was documented in a study of identical twins. Notes on the study in general: Analyses based on zero insertions could be partly confounded by invariant MAIT and iNKT cells.

On this clonotype itself: Antigen unknown.

Using its own MiXCR run on the 5' RACE reads, TCRdb lists one record per CDR3 protein. Of 690,000 or so distinct CDR3 sequences listed, 8.6% were seen once; the top ten hold 0.75% to 1%. The same data also contributed to another study, on yellow fever vaccine responses in identical twins.

The origin of this receptor is a woman between 18 and 30 years old in good health. The sequenced sample consisted of PBMCs.

CDR3 in amino acids: CASSLEQAQYF. CDR3 in DNA: TGTGCCAGCAGCTTAGAACAGGCGCAGTATTTT. J is TRBJ2-3 and V is TRBV7-9, with D possibly being TRBD1 (5 bases). The CDR3 extends over 11 amino acids. Germline V gene data show CDR1 as SEHNR and CDR2 as FQNEAQ (reference sequence). Deletions cut 1 base from V and 10 bases from J, with 6 bases between. The whole variable domain, filled in from reference TRBV7-9 and TRBJ2-3, reads DTGVSQNPRHKITKRGQNVTFRCDPISEHNRLYWYRQTLGQGPEFLTYFQNEAQLEKSRLLSDRFSAERPKGSFSTLEIQRTEQGDSAMYLCASSLEQAQYFGPGTRLTVL.